A single count supports the clone carrying this T cell receptor (beta chain). The antigen is not known. Germline CDR1 is ENHRY and CDR2 is SYGVKD. V was clipped by 2 bases and J by 8 bases; unmatched bases: 10. The length of the CDR3 is 17 residues. This entry comes from a study of shared clonotypes between healthy human individuals. Study-wide points: Sequencing depth was expected to affect clonotype sharing among donors. A handful of donors held about 5% of naive CD4 clonotypes in common. Naive subsets tended to show greater estimated richness than memory subsets.

Libraries were prepared by immunoSEQ multiplex PCR; TCRdb keeps only in-frame clonotypes and omits some of them. This sample has roughly 2,000,000 clones; around 96% occur once, and the top ten carry roughly 1.2%. The naive CD8 subset, CD45RO-negative cells positively selected for CCR7, excluded terminally differentiated effector memory CD45RA+ cells. Every donor was a Caucasian adult from Nashville, Tennessee. The V gene is TRBV10-3, the J gene TRBJ2-1; 12 nucleotides align to TRBD2. The clonotype comes from a man in his late teens or twenties in good health. Material for sequencing was naive CD8+ T cells sorted from blood. The CDR3 here is CAISEPNLAGGPYEQFF. In nucleotides, the CDR3 is TGTGCCATCAGTGAGCCCAATCTAGCGGGAGGGCCATATGAGCAGTTCTTC.